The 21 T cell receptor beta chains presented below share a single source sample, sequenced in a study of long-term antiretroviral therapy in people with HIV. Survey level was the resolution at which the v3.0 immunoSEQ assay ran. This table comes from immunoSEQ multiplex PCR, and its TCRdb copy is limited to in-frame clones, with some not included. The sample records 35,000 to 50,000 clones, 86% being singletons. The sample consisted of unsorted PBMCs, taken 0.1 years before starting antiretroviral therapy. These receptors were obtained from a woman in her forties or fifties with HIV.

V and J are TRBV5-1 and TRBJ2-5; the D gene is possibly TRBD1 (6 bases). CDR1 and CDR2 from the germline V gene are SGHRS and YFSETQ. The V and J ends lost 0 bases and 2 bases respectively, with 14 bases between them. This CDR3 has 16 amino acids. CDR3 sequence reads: CASSLGASGAQETQYF. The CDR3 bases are TGCGCCAGCAGCTTGGGTGCCTCAGGGGCACAAGAGACCCAGTACTTC.

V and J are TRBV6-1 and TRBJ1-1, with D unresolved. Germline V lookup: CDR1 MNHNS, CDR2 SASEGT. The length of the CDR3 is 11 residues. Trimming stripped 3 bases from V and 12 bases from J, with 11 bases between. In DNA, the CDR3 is TGTGCCAGCAGTGAGGAGGTAGAGACTTTCTTT. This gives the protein CASSEEVETFF.

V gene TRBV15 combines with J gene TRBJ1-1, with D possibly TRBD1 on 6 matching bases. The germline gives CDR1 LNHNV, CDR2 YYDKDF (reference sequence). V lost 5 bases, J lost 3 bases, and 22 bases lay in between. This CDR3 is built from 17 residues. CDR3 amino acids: CATSSPQTQGRDTEAFF. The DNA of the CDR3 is TGTGCCACCAGCTCTCCCCAAACTCAGGGGAGGGACACTGAAGCTTTCTTT.

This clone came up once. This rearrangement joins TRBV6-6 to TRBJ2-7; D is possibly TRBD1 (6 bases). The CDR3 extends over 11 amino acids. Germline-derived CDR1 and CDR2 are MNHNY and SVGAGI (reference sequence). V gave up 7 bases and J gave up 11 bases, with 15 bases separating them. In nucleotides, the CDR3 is TGTGCCAGCAATTCAGGCGCAGGGGAGTACTTC. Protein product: CASNSGAGEYF.

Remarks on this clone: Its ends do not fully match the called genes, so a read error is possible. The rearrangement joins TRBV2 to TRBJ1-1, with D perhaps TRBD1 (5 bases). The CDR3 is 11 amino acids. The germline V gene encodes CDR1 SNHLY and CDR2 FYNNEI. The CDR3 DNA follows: TGTGCCAGCAGAGGGACGGCTCGTACGCTCTTT. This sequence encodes CASRGTARTLF.

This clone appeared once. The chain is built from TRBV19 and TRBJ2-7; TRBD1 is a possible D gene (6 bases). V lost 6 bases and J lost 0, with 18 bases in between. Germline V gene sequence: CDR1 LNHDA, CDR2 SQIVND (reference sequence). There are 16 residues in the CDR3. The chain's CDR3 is CASSPPPGQLSYEQYF. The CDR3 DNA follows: TGTGCCAGTAGCCCGCCCCCGGGACAACTCTCCTACGAGCAGTACTTC.

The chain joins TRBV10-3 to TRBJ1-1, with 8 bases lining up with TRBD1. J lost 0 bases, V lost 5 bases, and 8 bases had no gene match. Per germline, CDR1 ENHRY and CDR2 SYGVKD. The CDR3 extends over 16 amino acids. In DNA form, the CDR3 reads TGTGCCATCAGTTTAGTCAGGGGGCAGGTGAACACTGAAGCTTTCTTT. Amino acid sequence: CAISLVRGQVNTEAFF.

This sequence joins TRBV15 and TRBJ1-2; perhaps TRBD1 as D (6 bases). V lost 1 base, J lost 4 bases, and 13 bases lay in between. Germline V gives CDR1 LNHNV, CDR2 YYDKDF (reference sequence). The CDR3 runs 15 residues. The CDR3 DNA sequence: TGTGCCACCAGCAGAGTGGGGCAGGGGCCCTATGGCTACACCTTC. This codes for CATSRVGQGPYGYTF.

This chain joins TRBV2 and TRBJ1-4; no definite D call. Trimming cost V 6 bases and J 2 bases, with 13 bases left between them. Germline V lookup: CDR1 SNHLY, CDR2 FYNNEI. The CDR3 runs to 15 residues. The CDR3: CASRDMRATNEKLFF. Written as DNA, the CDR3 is TGTGCCAGCAGAGACATGAGGGCGACTAATGAAAAACTGTTTTTT.

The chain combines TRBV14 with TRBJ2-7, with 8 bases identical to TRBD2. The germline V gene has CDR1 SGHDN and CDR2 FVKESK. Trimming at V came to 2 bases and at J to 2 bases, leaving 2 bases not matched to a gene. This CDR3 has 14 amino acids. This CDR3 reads CASSQHGGAYEQYF. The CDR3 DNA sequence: TGTGCCAGCAGCCAACACGGGGGGGCCTACGAGCAGTACTTC.

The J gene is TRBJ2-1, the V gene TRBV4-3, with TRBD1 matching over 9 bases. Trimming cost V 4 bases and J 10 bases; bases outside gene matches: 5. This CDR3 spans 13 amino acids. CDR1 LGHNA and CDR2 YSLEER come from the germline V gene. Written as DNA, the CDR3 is TGCGCCAGCAGCCCCGGGACAGGGTACGAGCAGTTCTTC. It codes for CASSPGTGYEQFF.

The CDR3 is CASSLLRAEAFF. The CDR3 nucleotides are TGTGCCAGCAGCTTACTTAGGGCTGAAGCTTTCTTT. This chain connects TRBV11-2 to TRBJ1-1, with unresolved D. The V gene lost 2 bases and the J gene lost 6 bases, with 7 bases spanning the gap. The CDR3 contains 12 residues. Germline assignment: CDR1 SGHAT and CDR2 FQNNGV.

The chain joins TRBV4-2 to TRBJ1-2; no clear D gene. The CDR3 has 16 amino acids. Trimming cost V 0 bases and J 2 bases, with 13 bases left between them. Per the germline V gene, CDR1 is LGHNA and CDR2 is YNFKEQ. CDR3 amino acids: CASSQDRGGFNYGYTF. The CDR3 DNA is TGTGCCAGCAGCCAAGATCGAGGAGGCTTCAACTATGGCTACACCTTC.

CDR3 region: CASSRPYRGKEAGYTF. DNA of the CDR3: TGTGCCAGTAGTCGTCCCTACAGGGGTAAGGAAGCTGGCTACACCTTC. V and J are TRBV19 and TRBJ1-2; TRBD1 aligns across 7 bases. Germline trimming cut 5 bases from V and 7 bases from J; bases unmatched to any gene: 16. The CDR3 covers 16 residues. CDR1 and CDR2 (germline): LNHDA, SQIVND (reference sequence).

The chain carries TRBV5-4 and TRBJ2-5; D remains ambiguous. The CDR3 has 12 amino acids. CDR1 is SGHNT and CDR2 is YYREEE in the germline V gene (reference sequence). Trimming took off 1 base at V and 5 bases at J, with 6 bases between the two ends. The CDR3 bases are TGTGCCAGCAGCTTGATTCGGGAGACCCAGTACTTC. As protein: CASSLIRETQYF.

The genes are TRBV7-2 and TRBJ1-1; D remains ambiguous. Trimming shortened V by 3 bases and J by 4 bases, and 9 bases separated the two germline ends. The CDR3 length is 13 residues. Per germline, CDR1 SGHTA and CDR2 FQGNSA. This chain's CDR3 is CASSLGSGTEAFF. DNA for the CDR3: TGTGCCAGCAGCTTGGGGAGTGGCACTGAAGCTTTCTTT.

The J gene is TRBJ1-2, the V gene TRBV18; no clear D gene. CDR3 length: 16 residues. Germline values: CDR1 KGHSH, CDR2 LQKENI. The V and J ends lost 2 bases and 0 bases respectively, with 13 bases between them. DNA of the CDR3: TGTGCCAGCTCACCAAGTTGGCCGGATACTAACTATGGCTACACCTTC. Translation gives CASSPSWPDTNYGYTF. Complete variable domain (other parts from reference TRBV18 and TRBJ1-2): NAGVMQNPRHLVRRRGQEARLRCSPMKGHSHVYWYRQLPEEGLKFMVYLQKENIIDESGMPKERFSAEFPKEGPSILRIQQVVRGDSAAYFCASSPSWPDTNYGYTFGSGTRLTVV.

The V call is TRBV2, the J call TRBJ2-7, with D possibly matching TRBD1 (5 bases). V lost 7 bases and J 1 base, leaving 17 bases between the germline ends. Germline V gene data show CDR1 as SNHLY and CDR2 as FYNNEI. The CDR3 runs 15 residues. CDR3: CASIPTWGGSYEQYF. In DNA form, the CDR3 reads TGTGCCAGCATCCCCACCTGGGGCGGATCCTACGAGCAGTACTTC.

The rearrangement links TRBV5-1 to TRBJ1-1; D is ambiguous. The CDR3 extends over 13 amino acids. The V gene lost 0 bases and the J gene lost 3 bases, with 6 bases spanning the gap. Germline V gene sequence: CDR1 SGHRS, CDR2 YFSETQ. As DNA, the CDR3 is TGCGCCAGCAGCTTGGCCGGTGACACTGAAGCTTTCTTT. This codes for CASSLAGDTEAFF.

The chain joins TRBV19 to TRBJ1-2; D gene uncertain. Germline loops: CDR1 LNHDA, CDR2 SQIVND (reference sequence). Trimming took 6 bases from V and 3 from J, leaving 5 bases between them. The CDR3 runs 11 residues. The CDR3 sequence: CASSPDYGYTF. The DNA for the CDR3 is TGTGCCAGTAGCCCGGACTATGGCTACACCTTC.

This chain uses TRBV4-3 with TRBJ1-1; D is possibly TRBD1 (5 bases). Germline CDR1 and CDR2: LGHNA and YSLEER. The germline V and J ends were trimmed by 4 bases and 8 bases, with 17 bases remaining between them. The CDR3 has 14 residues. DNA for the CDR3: TGCGCCAGCAGCCTTTCCTTCGGGGACCCCGAAGCTTTCTTT. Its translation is CASSLSFGDPEAFF.